The T cell receptor beta chain described here comes from a study of T-cell reconstitution after alpha-beta-depleted transplantation in children. Unique molecular identifiers were built into the TCRbeta library. TCRdb processed the PCR reads anew with MiXCR; each CDR3 protein has one entry. The sample has about 400,000 distinct CDR3 sequences, roughly 20% seen once. Trimming removed 5 bases at V and 0 bases at J, with 10 bases between. Germline V lookup: CDR1 SQVTM, CDR2 ANQGSEA. The CDR3 has 13 residues. This clonotype was recorded a few times. The chain links TRBV29-1 to TRBJ1-2; D remains unclear. The starting material was PBMCs from the stem cell graft donor, obtained from the stem cell graft. This receptor was identified in a human donor who donated a stem cell graft to a child with acute myeloid leukemia. The CDR3 region is CSVTGRANYGYTF. CDR3 sequence (DNA): TGCAGCGTTACCGGACGGGCTAACTATGGCTACACCTTC. The full variable domain, completed using reference TRBV29-1 and TRBJ1-2, is SAVISQKPSRDICQRGTSLTIQCQVDSQVTMMFWYRQQPGQSLTLIATANQGSEATYESGFVIDKFPISRPNLTFSTLTVSNMSPEDSSIYLCSVTGRANYGYTFGSGTRLTVV.